This TCR beta chain is drawn from a study of cytomegalovirus exposure and HLA in healthy donors. Study results and caveats: In an earlier analysis, about 87% or about 30%: the productive usage of most TCR beta V segments.

The V end was cut by 2 bases, the J end by 8 bases, with 9 bases between. The CDR3 consists of 12 residues. Germline-derived CDR1 and CDR2 are LNHNV and YYDKDF (reference sequence). Of note for this clone: The target antigen is unknown.

PCR was performed using 60 Vbeta and 13 Jbeta primers. Assay used: immunoSEQ multiplex PCR; TCRdb lists only in-frame clones, some missing. Found here are fewer than 200,000 clones, about 80% of them singletons; the top ten hold 1.3%. The TCR comes from a young man in good health and CMV-seronegative. The chain is built from TRBV15 and TRBJ1-1; possible D gene TRBD1, 6 bases. Sequencing was carried out using PBMCs. DNA of the CDR3: TGTGCCACCAGCAGACAGGGGACAGAAGCTTTCTTT. Its translation: CATSRQGTEAFF.